This T cell receptor beta chain comes out of a study of tumor-infiltrating lymphocytes in primary liver carcinoma. Unsorted bulk tissue of roughly 20-31 mg yielded co-extracted RNA and DNA. Chronic HBV infection was present, with no prior treatment. For each tumor, five separate regions were sampled. This CDR3 spans 18 amino acids. The V segment lost 5 bases and the J segment 6 bases; nucleotides outside the gene matches: 17. Germline CDR1 and CDR2: SGHAT and FQNNGV. Points from the study as a whole: Present in all five tumor regions were only about 7-25% of the top clones. Pairs comparing tumor with adjacent tissue or blood overlapped less than pairs drawn from tumor regions.

The input was approximately 500 ng total RNA; TCR beta cDNA was made from it with a constant-region primer. Slightly modified ARM-PCR served as the procedure for the TCR beta libraries. These libraries came from three rounds of nested multiplex PCR. A C-beta reverse primer was combined with TRBV1-TRBV30 forward primers in the first two PCR rounds, and each round had around 11 cycles. TCRdb fed the multiplex PCR reads into MiXCR, producing one record per CDR3 protein. The repertoire consists of about 190,000 distinct CDR3 sequences, with about 85% occurring once and the leading ten covering roughly 20%. Notes on this clonotype: Antigen unknown.

J is TRBJ2-3 and V is TRBV11-2; the match to TRBD2 covers 10 bases. Sequencing input: tumor tissue from primary liver carcinoma. The clonotype originates from a man aged 40-49 years with primary liver carcinoma and hepatitis B virus infection. The CDR3 protein is CASSINLLAGGDADTQYF. The DNA of the CDR3 is TGTGCCAGCAGCATAAATCTCTTAGCGGGAGGCGATGCTGATACGCAGTATTTT.